The present TCR beta chain was sequenced within a study of chemoradiotherapy in HPV16-positive cancers. Only in-frame clones appear in the TCRdb table, and some are missing; sequencing was by immunoSEQ multiplex PCR. The table lists some 16,000 clones, about three quarters of them singletons. The CDR3 sequence is 11 residues long. V dropped 4 bases and J dropped 8 bases, with 6 bases sitting between them. The germline CDR1 and CDR2 sequences are SGHDT and YYEEEE. The receptor's source is a human donor with HPV-associated anogenital cancer. This material was collected from a patient who underwent chemoradiotherapy. The V call is TRBV5-6, the J call TRBJ2-2, with a possible D match to TRBD2 (5 bases). CDR3 residues: CASSRGGELFF. CDR3 coding DNA: TGTGCCAGCAGCCGGGGAGGGGAGCTGTTTTTT. Together with reference TRBV5-6 and TRBJ2-2, the CDR3 gives the full variable domain: DAGVTQSPTHLIKTRGQQVTLRCSPKSGHDTVSWYQQALGQGPQFIFQYYEEEERQRGNFPDRFSGHQFPNYSSELNVNALLLGDSALYLCASSRGGELFFGEGSRLTVL.